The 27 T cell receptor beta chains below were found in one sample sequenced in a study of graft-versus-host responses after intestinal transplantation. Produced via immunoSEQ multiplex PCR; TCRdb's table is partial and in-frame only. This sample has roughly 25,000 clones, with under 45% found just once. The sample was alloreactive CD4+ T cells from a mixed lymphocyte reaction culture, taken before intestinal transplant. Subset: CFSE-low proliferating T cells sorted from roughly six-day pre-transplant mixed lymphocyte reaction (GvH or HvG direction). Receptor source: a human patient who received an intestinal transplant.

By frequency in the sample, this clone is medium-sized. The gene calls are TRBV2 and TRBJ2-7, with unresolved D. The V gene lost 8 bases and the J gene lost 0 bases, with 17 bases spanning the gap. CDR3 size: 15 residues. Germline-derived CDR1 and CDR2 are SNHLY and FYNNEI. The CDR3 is CASCLLVRSSYEQYF. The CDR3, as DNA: TGTGCCAGCTGTCTTCTGGTACGGAGCTCCTACGAGCAGTACTTC. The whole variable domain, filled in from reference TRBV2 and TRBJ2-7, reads EPEVTQTPSHQVTQMGQEVILRCVPISNHLYFYWYRQILGQKVEFLVSFYNNEISEKSEIFDDQFSVERPDGSNFTLKIRSTKLEDSAMYFCASCLLVRSSYEQYFGPGTRLTVT.

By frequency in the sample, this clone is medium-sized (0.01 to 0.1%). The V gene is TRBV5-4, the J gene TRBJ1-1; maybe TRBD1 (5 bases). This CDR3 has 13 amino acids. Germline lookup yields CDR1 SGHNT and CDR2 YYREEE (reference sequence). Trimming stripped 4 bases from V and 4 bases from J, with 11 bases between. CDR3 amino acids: CASSRQQLTEAFF. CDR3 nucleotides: TGTGCCAGCAGCCGACAGCAGCTCACTGAAGCTTTCTTT.

The CDR3 coding sequence is TGCGCCAGCAGCTTGACTGGACTCACAGATACGCAGTATTTT. It encodes CASSLTGLTDTQYF. This chain uses TRBV5-1 with TRBJ2-3; possibly TRBD2 for D (5 bases). CDR1 and CDR2 from the germline V gene are SGHRS and YFSETQ. Trimming removed 1 base from V and 2 bases from J, with 8 bases in between. The CDR3 contains 14 residues.

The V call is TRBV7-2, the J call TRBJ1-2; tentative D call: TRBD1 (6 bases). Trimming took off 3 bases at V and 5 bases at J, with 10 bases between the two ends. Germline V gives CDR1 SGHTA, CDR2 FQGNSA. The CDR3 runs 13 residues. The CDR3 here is CASSLTGQYGYTF. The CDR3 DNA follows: TGTGCCAGCAGCTTGACAGGCCAATATGGCTACACCTTC.

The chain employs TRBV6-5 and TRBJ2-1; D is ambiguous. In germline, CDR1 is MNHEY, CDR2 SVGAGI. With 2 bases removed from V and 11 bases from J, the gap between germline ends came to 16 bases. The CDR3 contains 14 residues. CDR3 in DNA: TGTGCCAGCAGTTACGACGCTAGGTTGGTAAAGCAGTTCTTC. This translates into CASSYDARLVKQFF.

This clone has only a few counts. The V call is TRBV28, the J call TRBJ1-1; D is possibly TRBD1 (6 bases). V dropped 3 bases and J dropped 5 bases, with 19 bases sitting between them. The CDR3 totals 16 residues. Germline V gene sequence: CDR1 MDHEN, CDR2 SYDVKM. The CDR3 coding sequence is TGTGCCAGCAGTTTCTCGGGGGGCTGGGTGGGAACTGAAGCTTTCTTT. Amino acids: CASSFSGGWVGTEAFF. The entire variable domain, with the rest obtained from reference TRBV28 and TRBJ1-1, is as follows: DVKVTQSSRYLVKRTGEKVFLECVQDMDHENMFWYRQDPGLGLRLIYFSYDVKMKEKGDIPEGYSVSREKKERFSLILESASTNQTSMYLCASSFSGGWVGTEAFFGQGTRLTVV.

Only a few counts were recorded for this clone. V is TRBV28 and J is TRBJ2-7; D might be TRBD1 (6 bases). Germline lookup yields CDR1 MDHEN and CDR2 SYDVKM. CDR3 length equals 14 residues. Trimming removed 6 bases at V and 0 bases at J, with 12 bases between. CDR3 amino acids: CASSEQGPSYEQYF. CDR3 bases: TGTGCCAGCAGCGAACAGGGCCCCTCCTACGAGCAGTACTTC.

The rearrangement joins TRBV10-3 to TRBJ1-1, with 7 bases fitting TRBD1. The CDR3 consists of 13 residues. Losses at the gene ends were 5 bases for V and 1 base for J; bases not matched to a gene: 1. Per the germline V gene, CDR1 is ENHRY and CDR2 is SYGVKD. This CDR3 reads CAISRQGNTEAFF. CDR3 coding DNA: TGTGCCATCAGTCGACAGGGGAACACTGAAGCTTTCTTT.

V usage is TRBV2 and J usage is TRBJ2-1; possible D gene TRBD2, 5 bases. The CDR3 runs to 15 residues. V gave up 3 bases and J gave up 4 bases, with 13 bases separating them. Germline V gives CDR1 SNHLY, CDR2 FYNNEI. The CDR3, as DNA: TGTGCCAGCAGTGAGACCCCGGGGTTTTACAATGAGCAGTTCTTC. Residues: CASSETPGFYNEQFF.

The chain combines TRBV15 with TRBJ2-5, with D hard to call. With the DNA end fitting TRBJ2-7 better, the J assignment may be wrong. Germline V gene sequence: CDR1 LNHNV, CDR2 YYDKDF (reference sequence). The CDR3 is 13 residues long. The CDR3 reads CATSRDVSYEQYF. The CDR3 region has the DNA TGTGCCACCAGCAGAGACGTCTCCTACGAGCAGTACTTC.

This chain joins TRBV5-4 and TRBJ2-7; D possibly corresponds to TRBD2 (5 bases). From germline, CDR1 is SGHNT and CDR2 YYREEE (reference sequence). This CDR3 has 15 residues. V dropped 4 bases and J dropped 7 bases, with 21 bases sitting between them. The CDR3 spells CASSLHSGSFREQYF. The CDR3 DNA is TGTGCCAGCAGCCTCCACTCGGGATCCTTTAGGGAGCAGTACTTC.

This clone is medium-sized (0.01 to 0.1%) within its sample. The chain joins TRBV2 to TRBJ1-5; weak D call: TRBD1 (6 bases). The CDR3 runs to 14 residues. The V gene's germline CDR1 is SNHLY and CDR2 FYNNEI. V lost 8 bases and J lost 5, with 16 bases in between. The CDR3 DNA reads TGTGCCAGCGCCGGGGTGGGGGCCTATCAGCCCCAGCATTTT. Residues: CASAGVGAYQPQHF. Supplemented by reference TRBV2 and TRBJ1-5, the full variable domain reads EPEVTQTPSHQVTQMGQEVILRCVPISNHLYFYWYRQILGQKVEFLVSFYNNEISEKSEIFDDQFSVERPDGSNFTLKIRSTKLEDSAMYFCASAGVGAYQPQHFGDGTRLSIL.

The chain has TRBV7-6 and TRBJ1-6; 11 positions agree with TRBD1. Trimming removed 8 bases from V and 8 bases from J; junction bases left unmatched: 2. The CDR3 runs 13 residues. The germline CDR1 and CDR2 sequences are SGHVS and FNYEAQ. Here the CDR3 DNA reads TGTGCCAGCGGGACAGGGGGTTATTCACCCCTCCACTTT. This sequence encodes CASGTGGYSPLHF.

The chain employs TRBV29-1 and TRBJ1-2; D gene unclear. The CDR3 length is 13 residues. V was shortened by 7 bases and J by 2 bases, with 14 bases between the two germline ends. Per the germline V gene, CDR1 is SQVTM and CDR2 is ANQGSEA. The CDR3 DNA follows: TGCAGCGCCGGGTGGTCGGGGAACTATGGCTACACCTTC. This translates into CSAGWSGNYGYTF.

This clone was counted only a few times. The CDR3 region has the DNA TGCGCCAGCAGCTGGGACACCGCCCAAGAGACCCAGTACTTC. This sequence encodes CASSWDTAQETQYF. This rearrangement joins TRBV5-1 to TRBJ2-5; weak D call: TRBD1 (6 bases). Deletions cut 3 bases from V and 1 base from J, with 10 bases between. From germline, CDR1 is SGHRS and CDR2 YFSETQ. The length of the CDR3 is 14 residues.

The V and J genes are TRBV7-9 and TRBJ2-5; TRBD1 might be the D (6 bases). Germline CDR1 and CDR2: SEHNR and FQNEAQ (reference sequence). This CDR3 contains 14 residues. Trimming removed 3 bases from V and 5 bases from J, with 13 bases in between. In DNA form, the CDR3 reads TGTGCCAGCAGCTTTTACAGGGATGTGGAGACCCAGTACTTC. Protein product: CASSFYRDVETQYF.

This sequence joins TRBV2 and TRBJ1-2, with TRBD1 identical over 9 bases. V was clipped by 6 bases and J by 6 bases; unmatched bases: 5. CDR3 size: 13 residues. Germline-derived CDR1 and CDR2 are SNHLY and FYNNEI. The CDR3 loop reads CASSETGGDGYTF. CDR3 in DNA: TGTGCCAGCAGCGAGACAGGGGGGGATGGCTACACCTTC.

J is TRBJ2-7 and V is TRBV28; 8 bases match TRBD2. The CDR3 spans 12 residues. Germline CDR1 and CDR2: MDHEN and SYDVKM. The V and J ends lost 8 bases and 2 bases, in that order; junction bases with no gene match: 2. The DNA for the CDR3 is TGTGCCAGCTGCGGGAGGCCCTACGAGCAGTACTTC. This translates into CASCGRPYEQYF.

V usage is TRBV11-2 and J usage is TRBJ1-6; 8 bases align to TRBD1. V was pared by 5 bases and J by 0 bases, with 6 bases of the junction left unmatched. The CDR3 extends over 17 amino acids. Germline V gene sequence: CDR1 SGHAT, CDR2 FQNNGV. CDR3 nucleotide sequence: TGTGCCAGCAGCGCGCGGGACAGGAGCTCCTATAATTCACCCCTCCACTTT. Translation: CASSARDRSSYNSPLHF.

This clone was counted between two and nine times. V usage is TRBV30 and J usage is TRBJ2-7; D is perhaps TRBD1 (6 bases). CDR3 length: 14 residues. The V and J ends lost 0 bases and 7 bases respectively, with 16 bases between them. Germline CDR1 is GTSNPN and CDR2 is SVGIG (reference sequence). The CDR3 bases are TGTGCCTGGAGTGTAGGGACACTCATTAGGGAGCAGTACTTC. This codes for CAWSVGTLIREQYF.

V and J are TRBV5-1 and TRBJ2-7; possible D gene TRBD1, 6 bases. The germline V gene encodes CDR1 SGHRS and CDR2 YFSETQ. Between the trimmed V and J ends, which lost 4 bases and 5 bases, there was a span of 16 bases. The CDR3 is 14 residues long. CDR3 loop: CASSPRQVSNEQYF. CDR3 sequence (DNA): TGCGCCAGCAGCCCCCGACAGGTTTCCAACGAGCAGTACTTC.

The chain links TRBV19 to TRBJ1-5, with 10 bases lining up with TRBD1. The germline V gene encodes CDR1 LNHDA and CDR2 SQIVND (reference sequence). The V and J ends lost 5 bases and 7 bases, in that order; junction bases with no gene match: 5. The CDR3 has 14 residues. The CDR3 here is CASSGTGAWQPQHF. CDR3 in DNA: TGTGCCAGTAGTGGGACAGGGGCTTGGCAGCCCCAGCATTTT.

CDR3 protein: CASSSLNRGPGELFF. The DNA for the CDR3 is TGTGCCAGCAGTTCCCTGAATCGAGGGCCGGGGGAGCTGTTTTTT. J is TRBJ2-2 and V is TRBV27, with D perhaps matching TRBD2 (5 bases). CDR1 MNHEY and CDR2 SMNVEV come from the germline V gene (reference sequence). The CDR3 extends over 15 amino acids. V lost 4 bases and J lost 8, with 17 bases in between.

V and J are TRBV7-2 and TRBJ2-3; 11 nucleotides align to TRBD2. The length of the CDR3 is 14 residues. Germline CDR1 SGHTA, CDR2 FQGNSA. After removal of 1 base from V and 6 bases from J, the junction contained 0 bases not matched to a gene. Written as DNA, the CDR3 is TGTGCCAGCAGCTTAGGACTAGCGGGGGATACGCAGTATTTT. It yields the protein CASSLGLAGDTQYF.

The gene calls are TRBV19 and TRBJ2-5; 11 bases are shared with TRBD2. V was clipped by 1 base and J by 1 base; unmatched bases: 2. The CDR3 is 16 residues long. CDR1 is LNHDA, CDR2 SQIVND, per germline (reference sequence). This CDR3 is CASSIGGTSGQETQYF. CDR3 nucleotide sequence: TGTGCCAGTAGTATAGGGGGGACTAGCGGCCAAGAGACCCAGTACTTC.

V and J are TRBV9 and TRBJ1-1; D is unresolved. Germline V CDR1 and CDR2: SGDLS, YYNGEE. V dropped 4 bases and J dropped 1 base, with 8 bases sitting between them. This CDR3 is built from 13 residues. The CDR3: CASSIYGNTEAFF. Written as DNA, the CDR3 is TGTGCCAGCAGCATCTATGGGAACACTGAAGCTTTCTTT.

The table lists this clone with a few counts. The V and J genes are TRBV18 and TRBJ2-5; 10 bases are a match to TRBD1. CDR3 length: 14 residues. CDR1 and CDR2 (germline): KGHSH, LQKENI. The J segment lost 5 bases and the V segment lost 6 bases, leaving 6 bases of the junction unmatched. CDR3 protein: CASSQRTGGETQYF. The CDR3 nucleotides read TGTGCCAGCTCCCAACGGACAGGGGGGGAGACCCAGTACTTC.